This section outlines one T cell receptor beta chain sequence together with its context. The table lists this clonotype with a count of one. Its cognate antigen has yet to be identified. One base away there is no much larger clone; base qualities are not given. Measured from the cysteine to the phenylalanine, the CDR3 is 12 residues long. This entry keeps only the CDR3 DNA: 36 bases, framed from base 1. CDR1 MNHEY and CDR2 SMNVEV are derived from the germline V gene (reference sequence). V lost 3 bases and J lost 11 bases; the stretch between them is 13 bases long. Libraries came from 5' RACE. TCRdb lists the instrument as Illumina HiSeq 2500. A second 7 to 11 cycle PCR used a sample-barcoded 5' primer and a J-beta primer mix. Each TCR beta cDNA molecule received a unique molecular identifier from a template-switch 5' adaptor carrying 12 random nucleotides. Each sample yielded at least 2.5 million CDR3-containing paired-end reads. All of the RNA was converted into first-strand cDNA using the Mint cDNA synthesis kit, with a TRBC-specific oligonucleotide serving as the primer. Following uracil-DNA glycosylase treatment, all cDNA underwent a first 18-cycle PCR with the universal primers M1SS and BC2_uni_R. Per the authors' processing: For normalization, 1 million high-quality reads, each with a distinct molecular identifier, were randomly selected from each sample. Reads sharing molecular identifiers were discarded rather than binned into consensus sequences. MiTCR, with a Q25 quality threshold and the strictest error-elimination algorithm, was used for CDR3 identification, clonotype clustering and error correction. A nonparametric unseen species model using Euler transformation provided a lower-bound estimate of total TCR beta diversity. TCRdb trimmed public reads at Q25 via fastp, called clones via MiXCR and kept in-frame beta chains. Entries are consolidated by CDR3 protein sequence, retaining the most common genes and DNA. These V and J calls are TCRdb output, not the study's own analysis. The table for this sample lists around 900,000 distinct CDR3 sequences; roughly half of them were counted only once. Over 20% of the sample goes to the ten largest clones.

Donors were 39 systemically healthy Caucasian individuals from Russia aged roughly 6 to 90 years. Approximately 9.3 milliliters of peripheral blood were drawn from each donor into EDTA-treated Vacutainer tubes. Ficoll-Paque density-gradient centrifugation was used to isolate PBMCs, with at least 7 million per sample. Total RNA, at least 5.5 micrograms per sample, was extracted from PBMCs with Trizol reagent. For every donor, flow cytometry on a PBMC aliquot measured the percentage of naive CD45RAhigh/CD27high T cells. The data were taken from a study of blood T cells in healthy people across ages (dated by TCRdb to about 2015). Some background on the complete study: In model experiments, template switching captured roughly one uniquely barcoded TCR beta cDNA molecule for every two T cells. To avoid experimental bias, donors of different ages were spread randomly across the sequencing lanes. To track age-related changes in TCR beta repertoire diversity, the study relied on deep sequencing normalized with unique cDNA molecular identifiers. The donors were divided into four age groups: young (average around 15 years), middle-aged (around 37), aged (around 59) and long-lived (around 87). The study analyzed two additional independent replicas of 1 million unique cDNA reads from the same blood draw for two donors, one aged 18 to 29 and one aged 80 or older. What the study reported, not specific to this receptor: The CMV infection status of donors was not known, potentially confounding age-related changes in expanded clonotypes. Because profiling used bulk unsorted PBMCs, naive and antigen-experienced compartments could not be compared conclusively. Estimates of total diversity based on one million sequenced T cells were regarded as lower bounds and as underestimates. A strong correlation was found between observed TCR beta diversity and the percentage of naive T cells measured by flow cytometry. As age increased, observed TCR beta diversity per million T cells dropped in a roughly linear way, and a significant reduction was already evident by age 40. The long-lived group showed more naive CD4+ T cells, fewer expanded clones and increased TCR diversity than the aged group, suggesting age selection.

The sequence derives from an older woman in good health. Sequenced: blood. The rearrangement combines TRBV27 with TRBJ2-5; too little of a D gene remains to name it. CDR3 reads: CASSFHGLEQYF. The bases are TGTGCCAGCAGTTTCCATGGGTTAGAGCAGTACTTC.